Detailed here is one T cell receptor (beta chain). Its cognate antigen has yet to be identified. No clone much larger than this one lies a single base away; base qualities are absent. Ends trimmed: V by 4 bases, J by 3 bases; bases unmatched to a gene: 6. For CDR1 and CDR2, the germline V gene lists SGHDT and YYEEEE. Its CDR3 holds 15 amino acids, cysteine through phenylalanine. Only the CDR3 DNA is retained, 45 bases long and in frame from the first base. The source of the sample is a study of beta chain features in type 1 diabetes (dated by TCRdb to 2017 to 2018). As for the study more broadly: Mean age, gender distribution, total cell number and subset yield did not differ between patients and healthy donors. A total of some 100,000,000 sorted cells were examined across all samples, and a strong correlation was observed between cell number per subset and RNA yield. In the study, TCRB repertoires of sorted circulating CD4+ T cell subsets from recently diagnosed type 1 diabetes patients were compared with those of matched healthy donors. Regulatory and stem cell-like memory subsets were isolated from only 8 patients and roughly 8 healthy donors, whereas naive and central memory subsets came from all 30 or so donors.

What the research found in general, with its limitations: Naive, central memory and regulatory TCRB repertoires appeared to be more similar among patients than among healthy donors. At VDJ recombination sites, type 1 diabetes patients had fewer insertions and more deleted nucleotides, which implies abnormalities in thymic rearrangement. Because the HLA sub-analyses included only small numbers of individuals, any influence of HLA type on TCRB rearrangement was left unresolved. Sequencing cDNA rather than genomic DNA could over-represent highly expressing activated cells, although activation and CD3 levels did not differ between groups. Shorter templates might be favored by PCR, yet because patient and control samples were amplified and corrected together, any such skew would affect both groups equally. In all four CD4+ subsets, TCRB CDR3 length was moderately but significantly shorter in type 1 diabetes patients.

A single peripheral blood draw of approximately 0.11 L on average was collected from each donor into heparinised tubes. Using a panel that included CD45RO, CCR7, CD25, CD127, CD95 and CD27, naive, central memory, regulatory and stem cell-like memory CD4+ T cells were sorted on a BD FACSAria II. Purity was above 95% for every sorted population. PBMCs were isolated right away by Lymphoprep density gradient centrifugation and were stained directly, without culture. So that batch effects would be minimized, each experiment stained and sorted samples in pairs, pairing one healthy donor with one patient. All of the isolated RNA was reverse transcribed with the High Capacity cDNA Reverse Transcription Kit, so expressed TCRB transcripts were sequenced. Naive, central memory and regulatory T cell samples underwent deep immunoSEQ sequencing, averaging around 3.9 million total reads per sample. After sorted cells were lysed in RLT buffer, RNA was extracted with DNase-treated RNeasy Micro or Mini kits, with the choice depending on cell number. Each cell subset was processed on its own to prevent cross-contamination, while patient and healthy donor samples were processed together. The immunoSEQ multiplex PCR was used to amplify TCRB sequences from cDNA, generating 87-bp fragments that spanned the CDR3 region. The amplicons were sequenced using the Illumina HiSeq platform. As for how the authors treated the data: Synthetic template baselines were used to correct PCR bias computationally, reads within Hamming distance 2 were collapsed together, and singletons that could not be merged were discarded. Reads were aligned against IMGT so that V, D and J genes, CDR3 length and insertions or deletions at six rearrangement sites could be assigned. Within each subset, clonotype counts were normalized to sorted cell number, and only after that were true diversity and Gini coefficients computed with the tcR R package. The overlap coefficient, calculated on TCRB nucleotide sequences, was used to quantify repertoire sharing. The clones in this table, taken by TCRdb from immuneACCESS, are in-frame only. Not every clone is retained; where verified, under half of the shortfall comes from an unresolved V gene, and the cause of the rest is unknown. That table furnishes V, J and clone size, whereas the DNA furnished D and trimming. Within this sample are tens of thousands of clones, with roughly 68% of them counted one time only. The top ten clonotypes cover 2% to 2.5% of the sample.

The sequenced material came from Tregs from blood. This specimen's cell subset or site label, interpreted: regulatory CD4+ T cells. This receptor chain uses TRBV5-6 and TRBJ2-7, and 11 junction bases match TRBD2. This receptor was identified in a young woman with type 1 diabetes. The CDR3: CASSPLAGGFYEQYF. The nucleotides are TGTGCCAGCAGCCCGCTAGCGGGGGGCTTCTACGAGCAGTACTTC.